The 21 T cell receptor beta chains presented below share a single source sample, sequenced in a study of blood T cell repertoires in COVID-19. Sequencing used immunoSEQ multiplex PCR; TCRdb keeps in-frame clones, though not all of them. The sample shows around 150,000 clones, about 85% of them seen only once. The sequencing sample was made of peripheral blood. The receptors were sampled from a woman in her sixties or seventies with active or convalescent COVID-19.

The chain uses TRBV11-3 and TRBJ1-4, with D tentatively TRBD1 (6 bases). The ends were cut back, 7 bases at V and 7 bases at J, with 19 bases in the middle. The CDR3 spans 15 residues. Germline values: CDR1 SGHNT, CDR2 YENEEA. CDR3 loop: CASTYEGGNREKLFF. CDR3 nucleotide sequence: TGTGCCAGCACCTACGAGGGGGGGAATCGTGAAAAACTGTTTTTT.

V and J are TRBV10-3 and TRBJ2-3; 7 bases fit TRBD1. CDR1 and CDR2 from the germline V gene are ENHRY and SYGVKD. J lost 1 base, V lost 3 bases, and 4 bases had no gene match. The CDR3 loop spans 15 amino acids. In nucleotides, the CDR3 is TGTGCCATCAGTGAAGGGGACAGCCGCACAGATACGCAGTATTTT. It encodes CAISEGDSRTDTQYF.

This rearrangement joins TRBV5-1 to TRBJ2-4, with 9 bases that match TRBD1. This CDR3 has 15 residues. Trimming took 5 bases from V and 7 from J; bases not matched to a gene: 10. CDR1 and CDR2 (germline): SGHRS, YFSETQ. In nucleotides, the CDR3 is TGCGCCAGCAGTCGTACAGGGGGCGCGTGGAACATTCAGTACTTC. Residues: CASSRTGGAWNIQYF.

The rearrangement joins TRBV7-6 to TRBJ2-2; 9 bases agree with TRBD1. Germline V CDR1 and CDR2: SGHVS, FNYEAQ. Unmatched junction bases numbered 0, after V lost 3 bases and J lost 1 base. The CDR3 spans 15 residues. This CDR3 is CASSLGQGNTGELFF. As DNA, the CDR3 is TGTGCCAGCAGCTTGGGACAGGGGAACACCGGGGAGCTGTTTTTT.

Concerning this clone: Other DNA sequences in the same sample also yield this CDR3. The chain recombines TRBV5-4 with TRBJ2-3; 13 bases agree with TRBD2. CDR1 and CDR2 (germline): SGHNT, YYREEE (reference sequence). There are 16 residues in the CDR3. The ends lost 4 bases at V and 3 bases at J; junction bases unmatched: 5. The CDR3: CASSLRLAGGTDTQYF. CDR3 bases: TGTGCCAGCAGCCTCCGACTAGCGGGGGGAACAGATACGCAGTATTTT.

V usage is TRBV4-1 and J usage is TRBJ1-1; no clear D. V was clipped by 0 bases and J by 3 bases, with 8 bases between them. This CDR3 comprises 14 residues. In germline, CDR1 is MGHRA, CDR2 YSYEKL. CDR3 amino acids: CASSQESAYTEAFF. CDR3 DNA: TGCGCCAGCAGCCAAGAGTCCGCGTACACTGAAGCTTTCTTT.

The CDR3 DNA sequence: TGTGCCAGCAGTTACTCCGCGGCGGGGCTTCCCGAGCAGTACTTC. It is translated as CASSYSAAGLPEQYF. The chain employs TRBV6-5 and TRBJ2-7; D may be TRBD2 (6 bases). The CDR3 is made up of 15 amino acids. The germline V and J ends were trimmed by 0 bases and 6 bases, with 15 bases remaining between them. The germline V gene has CDR1 MNHEY and CDR2 SVGAGI.

The chain combines TRBV19 with TRBJ1-6, with 11 nucleotides matching TRBD1. V dropped 4 bases and J dropped 10; count of bases not matched to a gene: 3. Germline V gene data show CDR1 as LNHDA and CDR2 as SQIVND (reference sequence). The CDR3 runs 14 residues. CDR3 in amino acids: CASSTGQGVSPLHF. DNA for the CDR3: TGTGCCAGTAGTACGGGACAGGGGGTCTCACCCCTCCACTTT.

V and J are TRBV11-2 and TRBJ1-2; 8 bases align to TRBD1. Trimming removed 1 base from V and 7 bases from J; junction bases left unmatched: 2. This CDR3 is 13 amino acids long. The germline V gene has CDR1 SGHAT and CDR2 FQNNGV. CDR3 sequence (DNA): TGTGCCAGCAGCTTAGGGACAGGGCTTGGCTACACCTTC. This encodes CASSLGTGLGYTF. Full variable domain (missing parts from reference TRBV11-2 and TRBJ1-2): EAGVAQSPRYKIIEKRQSVAFWCNPISGHATLYWYQQILGQGPKLLIQFQNNGVVDDSQLPKDRFSAERLKGVDSTLKIQPAKLEDSAVYLCASSLGTGLGYTFGSGTRLTVV.

The V call is TRBV5-1, the J call TRBJ2-1; D may be TRBD1 (5 bases). The V and J ends lost 2 bases and 8 bases respectively, with 11 bases between them. Germline V lookup: CDR1 SGHRS, CDR2 YFSETQ. The CDR3 is 13 amino acids. The CDR3 reads CASSFWGEDEQFF. The CDR3 nucleotides read TGCGCCAGCAGCTTTTGGGGCGAGGATGAGCAGTTCTTC.

V usage is TRBV19 and J usage is TRBJ1-6; D is unclear. Germline V CDR1 and CDR2: LNHDA, SQIVND (reference sequence). There are 15 residues in the CDR3. Deletions cut 6 bases from V and 4 bases from J, with 13 bases between. CDR3 protein: CASSPYREYNSPLHF. As DNA, the CDR3 is TGTGCCAGTAGCCCTTATCGGGAGTATAATTCACCCCTCCACTTT.

This clone was recorded only once. This chain links TRBV29-1 with TRBJ1-5; possibly TRBD1 for D (5 bases). The V and J ends lost 2 bases and 0 bases respectively, with 11 bases between them. The CDR3 spans 15 residues. Germline CDR1 SQVTM, CDR2 ANQGSEA. CDR3 DNA sequence: TGCAGCGTTGAAAGCACAGGAGATAGCAATCAGCCCCAGCATTTT. Its protein is CSVESTGDSNQPQHF.

This chain joins TRBV29-1 and TRBJ1-1; D is possibly TRBD1 (5 bases). V lost 7 bases to trimming and J lost 7 bases, with 13 bases between them. Germline V CDR1 and CDR2: SQVTM, ANQGSEA. The CDR3 extends over 11 amino acids. The CDR3, as DNA: TGCAGCGCCCAGGGTCACGGTGAAGCTTTCTTT. This encodes CSAQGHGEAFF.

The chain employs TRBV7-2 and TRBJ2-3; TRBD2 matches at 9 bases. The CDR3 runs 13 residues. The junction had 2 bases not matched to a gene; V was cut back by 8 bases and J by 2 bases. Per the germline V gene, CDR1 is SGHTA and CDR2 is FQGNSA. CDR3 bases: TGTGCCAGCGGCGGGGGGGCCACAGATACGCAGTATTTT. It is translated as CASGGGATDTQYF.

The rearrangement uses TRBV14 and TRBJ1-3; 7 nucleotides align to TRBD1. From germline, CDR1 is SGHDN and CDR2 FVKESK. After removal of 4 bases from V and 5 bases from J, the junction contained 5 bases not matched to a gene. This CDR3 contains 14 residues. The CDR3 loop is CASSPRDRRNTIYF. The CDR3 DNA sequence: TGTGCCAGCAGCCCCCGGGACAGAAGAAACACCATATATTTT.

The chain carries TRBV18 and TRBJ2-2; TRBD1 matches 7 bases. The germline gives CDR1 KGHSH, CDR2 LQKENI. The CDR3 totals 14 residues. With V trimmed by 3 bases and J by 5 bases, 3 bases remained unmatched. CDR3: CASSPGGQTGELFF. As DNA, the CDR3 is TGTGCCAGCTCACCTGGGGGACAGACCGGGGAGCTGTTTTTT.

The rearrangement uses TRBV7-2 and TRBJ2-5; the D gene is possibly TRBD2 (7 bases). V was shortened by 3 bases and J by 4 bases, with 12 bases between the two germline ends. CDR1 SGHTA and CDR2 FQGNSA come from the germline V gene. The CDR3 is 14 residues long. The CDR3 coding sequence is TGTGCCAGCAGCTTGGGGGGGGGCATAGAGACCCAGTACTTC. Protein sequence: CASSLGGGIETQYF.

The chain employs TRBV15 and TRBJ1-4, with 10 nucleotides matching TRBD1. The CDR3 is 15 amino acids. The germline V gene has CDR1 LNHNV and CDR2 YYDKDF (reference sequence). J gave up 8 bases and V 2 bases, and 5 bases lay outside the gene matches. The CDR3 nucleotides read TGTGCCACCAGCAGATTGCGGGACAGGGGAGAAAAACTGTTTTTT. Translating gives CATSRLRDRGEKLFF.

This clone was seen only a few times. This chain connects TRBV18 to TRBJ1-2, with a weak D call TRBD1 (6 bases). This CDR3 contains 14 residues. The V gene's germline CDR1 is KGHSH and CDR2 LQKENI. Trimming shortened V by 0 bases and J by 4 bases, and 9 bases separated the two germline ends. CDR3 nucleotides: TGTGCCAGCTCACCACCGGACAGCCCCTATGGCTACACCTTC. Translation gives CASSPPDSPYGYTF.

V is TRBV5-1 and J is TRBJ2-5; TRBD2 aligns across 8 bases. The CDR3 extends over 15 amino acids. CDR1 and CDR2 from the germline V gene are SGHRS and YFSETQ. Trimming took 5 bases from V and 0 from J; bases not matched to a gene: 6. Written as DNA, the CDR3 is TGCGCCAGCAGAACTGGGCGGGGGGACCAAGAGACCCAGTACTTC. Its translation is CASRTGRGDQETQYF.

The chain couples TRBV5-1 to TRBJ1-1; a possible D gene is TRBD1 (5 bases). CDR3 length equals 20 residues. V was clipped by 0 bases and J by 0 bases, with 24 bases between them. CDR1 is SGHRS, CDR2 YFSETQ, per germline. The CDR3 region is CASSLGPGRGGFNMNTEAFF. In DNA form, the CDR3 reads TGCGCCAGCAGCTTGGGGCCGGGACGGGGAGGATTTAACATGAACACTGAAGCTTTCTTT. Full variable domain (missing parts from reference TRBV5-1 and TRBJ1-1): KAGVTQTPRYLIKTRGQQVTLSCSPISGHRSVSWYQQTPGQGLQFLFEYFSETQRNKGNFPGRFSGRQFSNSRSEMNVSTLELGDSALYLCASSLGPGRGGFNMNTEAFFGQGTRLTVV.